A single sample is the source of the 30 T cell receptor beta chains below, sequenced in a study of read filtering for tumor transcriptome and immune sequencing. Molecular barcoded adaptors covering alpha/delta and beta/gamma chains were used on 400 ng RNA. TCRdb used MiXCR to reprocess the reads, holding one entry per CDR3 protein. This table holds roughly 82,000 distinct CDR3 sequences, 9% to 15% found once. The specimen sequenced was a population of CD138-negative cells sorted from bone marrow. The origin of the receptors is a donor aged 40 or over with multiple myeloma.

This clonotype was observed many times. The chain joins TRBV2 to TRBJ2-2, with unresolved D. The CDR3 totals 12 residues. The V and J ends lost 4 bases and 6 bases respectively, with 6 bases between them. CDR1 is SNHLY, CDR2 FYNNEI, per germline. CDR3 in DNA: TGTGCCAGCAGTGCTGGCGCCGGGGAGCTGTTTTTT. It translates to CASSAGAGELFF.

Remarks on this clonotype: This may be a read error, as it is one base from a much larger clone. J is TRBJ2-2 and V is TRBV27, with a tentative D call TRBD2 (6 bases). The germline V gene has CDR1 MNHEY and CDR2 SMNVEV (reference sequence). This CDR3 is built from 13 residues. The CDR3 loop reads CASTDSNTGGLFF. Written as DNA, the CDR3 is TGTGCCAGCACCGATTCGAACACCGGGGGGCTGTTTTTT.

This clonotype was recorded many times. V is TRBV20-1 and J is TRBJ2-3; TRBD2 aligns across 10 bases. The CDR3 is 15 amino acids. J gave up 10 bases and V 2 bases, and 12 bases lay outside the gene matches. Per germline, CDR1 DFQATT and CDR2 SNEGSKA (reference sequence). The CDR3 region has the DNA TGCAGTGCTAGAAAGATCGGGGCTAGCGGGAGAGCGCAGTATTTT. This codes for CSARKIGASGRAQYF.

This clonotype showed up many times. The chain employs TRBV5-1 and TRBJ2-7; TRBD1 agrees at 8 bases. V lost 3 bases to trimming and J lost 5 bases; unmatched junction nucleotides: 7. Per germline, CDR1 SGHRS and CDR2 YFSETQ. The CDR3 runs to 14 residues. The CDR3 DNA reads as TGCGCCAGCAGCTCTACAGGGGGTAACAACGAGCAGTACTTC. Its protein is CASSSTGGNNEQYF.

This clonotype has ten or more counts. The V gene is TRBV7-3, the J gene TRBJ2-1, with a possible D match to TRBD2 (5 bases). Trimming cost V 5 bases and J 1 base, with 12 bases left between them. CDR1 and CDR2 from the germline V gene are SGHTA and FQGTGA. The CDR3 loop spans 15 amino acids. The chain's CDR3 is CASSPHEGSYNEQFF. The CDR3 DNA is TGTGCCAGCAGCCCCCATGAGGGATCCTACAATGAGCAGTTCTTC.

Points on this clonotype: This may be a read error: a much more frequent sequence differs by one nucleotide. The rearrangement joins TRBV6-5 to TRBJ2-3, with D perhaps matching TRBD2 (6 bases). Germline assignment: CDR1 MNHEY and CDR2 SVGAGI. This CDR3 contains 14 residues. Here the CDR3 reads CASSLAGPRDTRYF. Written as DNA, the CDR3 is TGTGCCAGCAGTCTCGCGGGCCCGCGGGATACGCGGTATTTT.

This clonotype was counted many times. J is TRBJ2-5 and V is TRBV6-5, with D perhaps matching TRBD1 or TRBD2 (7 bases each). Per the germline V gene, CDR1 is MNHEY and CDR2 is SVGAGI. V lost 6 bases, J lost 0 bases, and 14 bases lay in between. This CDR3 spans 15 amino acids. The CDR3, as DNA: TGTGCCAGCAGCCAGGGGGACTACTACCAAGAGACCCAGTACTTC. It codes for CASSQGDYYQETQYF.

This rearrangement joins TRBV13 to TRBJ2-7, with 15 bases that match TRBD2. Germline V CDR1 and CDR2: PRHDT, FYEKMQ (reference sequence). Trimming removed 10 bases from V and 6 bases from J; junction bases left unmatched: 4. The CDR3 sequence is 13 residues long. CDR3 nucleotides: TGTGCCACCTCGGGACTAGCGGGAGGCGAGCAGTACTTC. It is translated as CATSGLAGGEQYF.

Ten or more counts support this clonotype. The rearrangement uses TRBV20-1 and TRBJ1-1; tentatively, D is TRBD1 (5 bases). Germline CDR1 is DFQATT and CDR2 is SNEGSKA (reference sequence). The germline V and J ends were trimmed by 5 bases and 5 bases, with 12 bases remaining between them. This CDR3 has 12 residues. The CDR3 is CSASFSGTEAFF. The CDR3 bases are TGCAGTGCTTCCTTCTCAGGGACTGAAGCTTTCTTT.

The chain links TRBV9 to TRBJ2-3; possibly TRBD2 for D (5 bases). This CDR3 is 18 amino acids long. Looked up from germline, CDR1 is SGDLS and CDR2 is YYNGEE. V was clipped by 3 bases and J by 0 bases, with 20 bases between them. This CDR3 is CASSAARGRRPSTDTQYF. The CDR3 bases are TGTGCCAGCAGCGCTGCCAGAGGGCGGAGGCCTAGCACAGATACGCAGTATTTT.

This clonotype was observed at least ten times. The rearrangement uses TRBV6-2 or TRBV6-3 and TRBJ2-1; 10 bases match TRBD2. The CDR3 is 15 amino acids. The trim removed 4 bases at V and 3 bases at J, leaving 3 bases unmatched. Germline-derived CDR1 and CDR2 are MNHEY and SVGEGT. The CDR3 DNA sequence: TGTGCCAGCAGTTCAGCGGGAGGGAACTACAATGAGCAGTTCTTC. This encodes CASSSAGGNYNEQFF.

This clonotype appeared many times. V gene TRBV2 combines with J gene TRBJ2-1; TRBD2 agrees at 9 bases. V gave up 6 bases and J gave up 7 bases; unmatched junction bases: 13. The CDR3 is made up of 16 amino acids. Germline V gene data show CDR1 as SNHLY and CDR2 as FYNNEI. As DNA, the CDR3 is TGTGCCAGCAGCACGGCTGCAGCGGGAGGCCAGAATGAGCAGTTCTTC. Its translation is CASSTAAAGGQNEQFF.

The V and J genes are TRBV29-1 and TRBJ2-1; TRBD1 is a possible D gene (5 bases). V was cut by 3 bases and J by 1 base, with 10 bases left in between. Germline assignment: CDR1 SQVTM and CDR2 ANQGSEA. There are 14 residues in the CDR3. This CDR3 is CSVEWGQSYNEQFF. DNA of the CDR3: TGCAGCGTTGAGTGGGGCCAGTCCTACAATGAGCAGTTCTTC.

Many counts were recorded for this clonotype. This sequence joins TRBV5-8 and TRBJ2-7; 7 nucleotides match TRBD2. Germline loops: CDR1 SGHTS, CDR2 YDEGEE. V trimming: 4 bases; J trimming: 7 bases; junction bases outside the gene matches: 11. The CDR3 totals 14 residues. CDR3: CASSGGRGRDEQYF. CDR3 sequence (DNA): TGTGCCAGCAGCGGAGGGAGGGGCCGGGATGAGCAGTACTTC. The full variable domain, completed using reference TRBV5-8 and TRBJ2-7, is EAGVTQSPTHLIKTRGQQATLRCSPISGHTSVYWYQQALGLGLQFLLWYDEGEERNRGNFPPRFSGRQFPNYSSELNVNALELEDSALYLCASSGGRGRDEQYFGPGTRLTVT.

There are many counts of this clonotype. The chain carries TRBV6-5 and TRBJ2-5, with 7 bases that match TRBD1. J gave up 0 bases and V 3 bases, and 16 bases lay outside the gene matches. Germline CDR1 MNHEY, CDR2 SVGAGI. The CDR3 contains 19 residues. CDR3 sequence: CASSYRFGTARPYQETQYF. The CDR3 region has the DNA TGTGCCAGCAGTTATAGGTTTGGGACAGCGCGCCCGTACCAAGAGACCCAGTACTTC.

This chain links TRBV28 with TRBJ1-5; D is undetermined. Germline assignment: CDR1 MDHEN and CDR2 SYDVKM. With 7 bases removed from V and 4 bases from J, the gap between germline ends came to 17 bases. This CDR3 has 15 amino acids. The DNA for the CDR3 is TGTGCCAGCACCCCCAACCCAGCATATAATCAGCCCCAGCATTTT. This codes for CASTPNPAYNQPQHF. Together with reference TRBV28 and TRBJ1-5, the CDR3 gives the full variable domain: DVKVTQSSRYLVKRTGEKVFLECVQDMDHENMFWYRQDPGLGLRLIYFSYDVKMKEKGDIPEGYSVSREKKERFSLILESASTNQTSMYLCASTPNPAYNQPQHFGDGTRLSIL.

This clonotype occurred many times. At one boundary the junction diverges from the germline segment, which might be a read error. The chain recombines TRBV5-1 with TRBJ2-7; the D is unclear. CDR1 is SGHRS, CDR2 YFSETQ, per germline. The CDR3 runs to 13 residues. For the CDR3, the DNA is TGCGCTAGCAGCTTGTTACCCGCCAGCGAGCAGTACTTC. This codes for CASSLLPASEQYF.

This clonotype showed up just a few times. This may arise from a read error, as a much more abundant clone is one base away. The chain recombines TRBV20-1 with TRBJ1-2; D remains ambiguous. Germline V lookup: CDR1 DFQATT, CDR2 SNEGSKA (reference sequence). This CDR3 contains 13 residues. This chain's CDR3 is CSARGGVGYSYTF. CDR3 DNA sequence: TGCAGTGCTAGAGGGGGTGTTGGCTATAGCTACACCTTC.

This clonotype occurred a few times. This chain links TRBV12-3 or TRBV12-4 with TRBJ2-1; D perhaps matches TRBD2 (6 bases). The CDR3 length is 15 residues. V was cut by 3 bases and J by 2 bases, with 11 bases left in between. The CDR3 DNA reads TGTGCCAGCAGTTTTGGGGAGGTCGCCTACAATGAGCAGTTCTTC. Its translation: CASSFGEVAYNEQFF.

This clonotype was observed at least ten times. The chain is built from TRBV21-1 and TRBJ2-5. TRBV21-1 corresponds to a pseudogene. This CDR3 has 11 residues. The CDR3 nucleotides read TGTGCCAGCAGCGAACAGGAGACCCAGTACTTC. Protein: CASSEQETQYF.

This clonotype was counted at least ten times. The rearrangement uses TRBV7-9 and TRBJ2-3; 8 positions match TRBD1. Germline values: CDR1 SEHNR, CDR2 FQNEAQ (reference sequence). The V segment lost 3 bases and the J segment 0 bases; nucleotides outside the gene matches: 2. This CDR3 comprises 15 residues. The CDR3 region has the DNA TGTGCCAGCAGCTTCGACAGGGGTAGCACAGATACGCAGTATTTT. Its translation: CASSFDRGSTDTQYF.

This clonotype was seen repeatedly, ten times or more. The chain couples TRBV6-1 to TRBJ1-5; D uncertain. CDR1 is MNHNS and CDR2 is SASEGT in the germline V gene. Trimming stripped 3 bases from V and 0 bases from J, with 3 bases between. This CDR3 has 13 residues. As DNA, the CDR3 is TGTGCCAGCAGTGAGTATAGCAATCAGCCCCAGCATTTT. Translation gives CASSEYSNQPQHF.

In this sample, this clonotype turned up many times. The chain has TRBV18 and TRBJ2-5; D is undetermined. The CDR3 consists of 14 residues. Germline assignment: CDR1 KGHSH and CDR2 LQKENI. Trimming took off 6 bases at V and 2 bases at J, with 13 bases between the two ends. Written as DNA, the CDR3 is TGTGCCAGCTCCTCTTCGTCTAGTCAAGAGACCCAGTACTTC. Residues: CASSSSSSQETQYF.

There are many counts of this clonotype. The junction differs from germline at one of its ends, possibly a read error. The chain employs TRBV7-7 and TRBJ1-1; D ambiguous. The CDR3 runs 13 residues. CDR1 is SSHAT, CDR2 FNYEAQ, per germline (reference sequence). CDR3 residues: CASSAQVNTEAFF. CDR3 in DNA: TGTGCTAGCAGCGCCCAGGTGAACACTGAAGCTTTCTTT. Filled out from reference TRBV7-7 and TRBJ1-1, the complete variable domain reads GAGVSQSPRYKVTKRGQDVTLRCDPISSHATLYWYQQALGQGPEFLTYFNYEAQPDKSGLPSDRFSAERPEGSISTLTIQRTEQRDSAMYRCASSAQVNTEAFFGQGTRLTVV.

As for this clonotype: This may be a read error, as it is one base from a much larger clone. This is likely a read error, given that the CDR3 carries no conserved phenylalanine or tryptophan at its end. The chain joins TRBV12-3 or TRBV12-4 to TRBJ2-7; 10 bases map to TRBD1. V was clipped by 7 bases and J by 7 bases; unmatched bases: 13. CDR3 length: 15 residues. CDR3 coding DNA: TGTGCCAGCACCCTTGGGACAGGGGCTCCTCGAGAGCAGTACTCC. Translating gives CASTLGTGAPREQYS.

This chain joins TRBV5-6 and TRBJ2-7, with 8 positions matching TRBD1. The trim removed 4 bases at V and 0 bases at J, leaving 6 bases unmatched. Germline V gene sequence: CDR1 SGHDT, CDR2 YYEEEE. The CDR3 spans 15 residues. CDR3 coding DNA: TGTGCCAGCAGCATGGCAGGACAGGGCTCCTACGAGCAGTACTTC. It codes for CASSMAGQGSYEQYF.

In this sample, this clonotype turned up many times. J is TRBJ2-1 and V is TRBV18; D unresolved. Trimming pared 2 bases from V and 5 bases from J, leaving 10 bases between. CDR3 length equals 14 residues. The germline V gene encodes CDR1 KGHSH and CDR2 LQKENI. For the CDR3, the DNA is TGTGCCAGCTCACCAAGGCTGGATAACAATGAGCAGTTCTTC. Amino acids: CASSPRLDNNEQFF. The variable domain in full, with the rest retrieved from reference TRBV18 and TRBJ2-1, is NAGVMQNPRHLVRRRGQEARLRCSPMKGHSHVYWYRQLPEEGLKFMVYLQKENIIDESGMPKERFSAEFPKEGPSILRIQQVVRGDSAAYFCASSPRLDNNEQFFGPGTRLTVL.

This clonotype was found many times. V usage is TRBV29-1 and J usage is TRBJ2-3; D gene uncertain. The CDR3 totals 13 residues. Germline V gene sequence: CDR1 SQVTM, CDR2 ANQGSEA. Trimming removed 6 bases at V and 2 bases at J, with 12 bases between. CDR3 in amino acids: CSVCPRLTDTQYF. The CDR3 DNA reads TGCAGCGTCTGCCCGAGACTCACAGATACGCAGTATTTT.

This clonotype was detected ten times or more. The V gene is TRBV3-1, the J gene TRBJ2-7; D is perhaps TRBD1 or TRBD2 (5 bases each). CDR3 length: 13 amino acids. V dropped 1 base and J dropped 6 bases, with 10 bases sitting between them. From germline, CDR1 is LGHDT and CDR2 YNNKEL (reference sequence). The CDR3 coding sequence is TGTGCCAGCAGCCAAGGGGGGAGTCCCGAGCAGTACTTC. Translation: CASSQGGSPEQYF.

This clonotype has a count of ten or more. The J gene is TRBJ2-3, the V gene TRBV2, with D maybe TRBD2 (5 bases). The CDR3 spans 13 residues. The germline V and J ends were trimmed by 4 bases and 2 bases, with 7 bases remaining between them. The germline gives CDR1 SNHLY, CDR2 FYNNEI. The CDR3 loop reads CASSGENTDTQYF. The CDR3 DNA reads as TGTGCCAGCAGTGGGGAGAACACAGATACGCAGTATTTT.